The 20 T cell receptor beta chains listed next were all sequenced from one sample in a study of blood T cell repertoires in COVID-19. Produced via immunoSEQ multiplex PCR; TCRdb's table is partial and in-frame only. The sample lists a few hundred thousand clones; around 85% were seen once. Sequencing was performed on peripheral blood. These receptors came from a woman aged 18-35 years with acute or convalescent COVID-19.

The chain combines TRBV28 with TRBJ1-2; 8 bases align to TRBD1. Germline assignment: CDR1 MDHEN and CDR2 SYDVKM. The CDR3 is made up of 17 amino acids. Unmatched junction bases numbered 16, after V lost 6 bases and J lost 4 bases. The CDR3 loop is CASSKSLFQGAAYGYTF. CDR3 nucleotide sequence: TGTGCCAGCAGCAAGAGTTTATTTCAGGGGGCGGCCTATGGCTACACCTTC.

V gene TRBV12-3 or TRBV12-4 combines with J gene TRBJ2-1; D is possibly TRBD2 (6 bases). The CDR3 has 13 amino acids. V was clipped by 10 bases and J by 2 bases, with 12 bases between them. CDR3 DNA: TGTGCCACAGGGACTGGAACCTACAATGAGCAGTTCTTC. This translates into CATGTGTYNEQFF.

J is TRBJ2-7 and V is TRBV6-5; a weak D match, TRBD1 (5 bases). V was trimmed by 7 bases and J by 3 bases, leaving 10 bases between them. The CDR3 extends over 12 amino acids. Germline V gives CDR1 MNHEY, CDR2 SVGAGI. The CDR3 spells CASNARVYEQYF. Here the CDR3 DNA reads TGTGCCAGCAACGCCAGGGTCTACGAGCAGTACTTC.

This chain connects TRBV27 to TRBJ2-1, with D tentatively TRBD2 (5 bases). The length of the CDR3 is 15 residues. The V end lost 6 bases, the J end lost 6 bases, and 18 bases lay between the germline ends. The germline gives CDR1 MNHEY, CDR2 SMNVEV (reference sequence). CDR3 DNA sequence: TGTGCCAGCAGCCGCGGGCAGGCGTTCGCCAATGAGCAGTTCTTC. Residues: CASSRGQAFANEQFF.

The chain joins TRBV5-1 to TRBJ2-7; TRBD1 agrees at 7 bases. CDR1 is SGHRS, CDR2 YFSETQ, per germline. The trim removed 2 bases at V and 3 bases at J, leaving 5 bases unmatched. The CDR3 contains 14 residues. The CDR3 nucleotides read TGCGCCAGCAGCTTAGGGGGCATCTACTACGAGCAGTACTTC. Protein sequence: CASSLGGIYYEQYF.

This rearrangement joins TRBV4-1 to TRBJ1-4; 7 bases fit TRBD1. The CDR3 consists of 17 residues. Germline V gene sequence: CDR1 MGHRA, CDR2 YSYEKL. With V trimmed by 0 bases and J by 3 bases, 7 bases remained unmatched. The CDR3 bases are TGCGCCAGCAGCCAAGATTCATTGACAGGGTCTAATGAAAAACTGTTTTTT. This translates into CASSQDSLTGSNEKLFF.

The V call is TRBV6-6, the J call TRBJ1-2, with TRBD1 matching over 8 bases. With V trimmed by 2 bases and J by 3 bases, 8 bases remained unmatched. CDR3 length: 16 residues. Germline V CDR1 and CDR2: MNHNY, SVGAGI (reference sequence). This CDR3 reads CASSYRQGAVYYGYTF. The CDR3 bases are TGTGCCAGCAGTTACAGGCAGGGGGCAGTTTACTATGGCTACACCTTC.

This chain connects TRBV6-5 to TRBJ2-7; 9 positions match TRBD1. The germline gives CDR1 MNHEY, CDR2 SVGAGI. The CDR3 extends over 12 amino acids. V lost 8 bases to trimming and J lost 6 bases; unmatched junction nucleotides: 5. For the CDR3, the DNA is TGTGCCAGCTACAGGGGGCCGGGCGAGCAGTACTTC. Its protein product is CASYRGPGEQYF.

The chain employs TRBV2 and TRBJ1-6; possible D gene TRBD1, 5 bases. Deletions cut 7 bases from V and 7 bases from J, with 8 bases between. The CDR3 length is 12 residues. CDR1 and CDR2 (germline): SNHLY, FYNNEI. In nucleotides, the CDR3 is TGTGCCAGCAACTCAGGGAATTCACCCCTCCACTTT. Translated: CASNSGNSPLHF.

The chain joins TRBV11-2 to TRBJ1-3; perhaps TRBD1 as D (5 bases). The CDR3 consists of 17 residues. Trimming left V 3 bases short and J 1 base short, with 16 bases between. CDR1 is SGHAT and CDR2 is FQNNGV in the germline V gene. The CDR3 DNA reads as TGTGCCAGCAGCTTGGGGCAGCGACCTTCGTCTGGAAACACCATATATTTT. Translated: CASSLGQRPSSGNTIYF.

V and J are TRBV5-6 and TRBJ1-1; 8 bases line up with TRBD1. The CDR3 is made up of 16 amino acids. Germline V gene lookup returns CDR1 SGHDT and CDR2 YYEEEE. V gave up 1 base and J gave up 5 bases; unmatched junction bases: 10. The CDR3 coding sequence is TGTGCCAGCAGCTTGTTGGATGGACAGGGATCAACTGAAGCTTTCTTT. Translation: CASSLLDGQGSTEAFF.

This chain uses TRBV4-1 with TRBJ1-1, with 8 bases fitting TRBD1. Trimming cost V 1 base and J 6 bases; bases outside gene matches: 10. The CDR3 extends over 16 amino acids. CDR1 is MGHRA and CDR2 is YSYEKL in the germline V gene. CDR3 DNA: TGCGCCAGCAGCCAAGGGCCCCGGACAGGGACGCCTGAAGCTTTCTTT. Residues: CASSQGPRTGTPEAFF.

The chain carries TRBV24-1 and TRBJ2-1, with D perhaps matching TRBD1 (5 bases). Germline lookup yields CDR1 KGHDR and CDR2 SFDVKD. The V gene lost 4 bases and the J gene lost 8 bases, with 23 bases spanning the gap. The CDR3 spans 17 residues. CDR3 residues: CATSDQTVGSGIDEQFF. For the CDR3, the DNA is TGTGCCACCAGTGACCAAACCGTGGGCTCAGGGATTGATGAGCAGTTCTTC.

CDR3 protein: CASSSGLAEYNEQFF. In nucleotides, the CDR3 is TGCGCCAGCAGCTCGGGACTAGCGGAGTACAATGAGCAGTTCTTC. The chain combines TRBV5-1 with TRBJ2-1, with TRBD2 identical over 11 bases. Trimming at V came to 3 bases and at J to 4 bases, leaving 3 bases not matched to a gene. The germline V gene has CDR1 SGHRS and CDR2 YFSETQ. The CDR3 consists of 15 residues.

Comment on this clone: Other DNA sequences in this specimen translate into the identical CDR3. The rearrangement uses TRBV3-1 (or the pseudogene TRBV3-2) and TRBJ1-1; no clear D. The CDR3 covers 14 residues. The germline V gene encodes CDR1 LGHDT and CDR2 YNNKEL (reference sequence). V lost 0 bases, J lost 1 base, and 6 bases lay in between. Here the CDR3 DNA reads TGTGCCAGCAGCCAAGATACGAGGAACACTGAAGCTTTCTTT. This encodes CASSQDTRNTEAFF.

This clone occurred once. The same CDR3 can be traced to other DNA sequences in this sample. The CDR3 region has the DNA TGTGCCAGCAGCTTCGACAGCTACGAGCAGTACTTC. It specifies CASSFDSYEQYF. This chain connects TRBV7-9 to TRBJ2-7; possibly TRBD1 for D (5 bases). The CDR3 runs 12 residues. Per the germline V gene, CDR1 is SEHNR and CDR2 is FQNEAQ (reference sequence). The V end lost 3 bases, the J end lost 3 bases, and 6 bases lay between the germline ends.

V gene TRBV5-1 combines with J gene TRBJ1-5, with D possibly TRBD1 on 5 matching bases. The CDR3 extends over 14 amino acids. Germline V gives CDR1 SGHRS, CDR2 YFSETQ. The V and J ends lost 2 bases and 6 bases respectively, with 12 bases between them. CDR3 region: CASSLDSPAQPQHF. CDR3 sequence (DNA): TGCGCCAGCAGCTTAGACAGCCCGGCTCAGCCCCAGCATTTT.

This chain uses TRBV27 with TRBJ1-1, with D unresolved. The CDR3 extends over 16 amino acids. Trimming took 4 bases from V and 0 from J, leaving 15 bases between them. CDR1 MNHEY and CDR2 SMNVEV come from the germline V gene (reference sequence). The CDR3 region has the DNA TGTGCCAGCAGTTCCCGTCCTTCAGGCTTGAACACTGAAGCTTTCTTT. Encoded protein: CASSSRPSGLNTEAFF.

This clone has a single count. The rearrangement joins TRBV28 to TRBJ2-7; 7 nucleotides align to TRBD2. Per germline, CDR1 MDHEN and CDR2 SYDVKM. The CDR3 covers 17 residues. The V gene end was trimmed by 4 bases and the J gene end by 5 bases; junction bases not matched to a gene: 17. CDR3 in amino acids: CASSSPLGGGTVNEQYF. The CDR3 nucleotides are TGTGCCAGCAGTTCCCCTTTGGGGGGAGGGACTGTCAACGAGCAGTACTTC.

The CDR3 loop is CASSSRDTGELFF. CDR3 nucleotide sequence: TGTGCCAGCAGTTCCAGGGACACCGGGGAGCTGTTTTTT. The genes are TRBV7-7 and TRBJ2-2, with TRBD1 as a possible D gene (5 bases). Germline assignment: CDR1 SSHAT and CDR2 FNYEAQ (reference sequence). V lost 6 bases and J lost 3, with 8 bases in between. The CDR3 totals 13 residues.